This T cell receptor beta chain was observed in a study of cytomegalovirus exposure and HLA in healthy donors. This clone was seen a few times. TCRdb's table, derived via immunoSEQ multiplex PCR, lists solely in-frame clones and lacks some. The sample has roughly 150,000 clones; approximately 84% are singletons. The CDR3 runs to 14 residues. Germline CDR1 MNHNY, CDR2 SVGAGI (reference sequence). Trimming removed 5 bases from V and 8 bases from J; junction bases left unmatched: 5. Sample: PBMCs. The gene calls are TRBV6-6 and TRBJ1-6; 8 nucleotides match TRBD1. The source of this sequence is a man under 40 in good health and CMV-seropositive. CDR3 sequence: CASSATGVDSPLHF. In nucleotides, the CDR3 is TGTGCCAGCAGTGCGACAGGGGTAGATTCACCCCTCCACTTT.